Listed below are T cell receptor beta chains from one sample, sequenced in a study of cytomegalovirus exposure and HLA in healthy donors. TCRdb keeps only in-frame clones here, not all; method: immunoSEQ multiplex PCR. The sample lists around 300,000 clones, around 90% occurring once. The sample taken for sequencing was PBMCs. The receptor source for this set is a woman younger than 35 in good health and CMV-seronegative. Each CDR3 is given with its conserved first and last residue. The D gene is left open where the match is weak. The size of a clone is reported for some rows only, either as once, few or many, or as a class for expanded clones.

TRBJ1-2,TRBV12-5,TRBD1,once,CASGLTTGNGYTF,TGTGCTAGTGGTTTGACGACAGGGAATGGCTACACCTTC
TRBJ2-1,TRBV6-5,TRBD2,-,CASRLAGAYNEQFF,TGTGCCAGCAGACTAGCGGGGGCCTACAATGAGCAGTTCTTC
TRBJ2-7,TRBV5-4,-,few,CASSSPGLLSYEQYF,TGTGCCAGCAGCTCCCCAGGGCTATTATCCTACGAGCAGTACTTC
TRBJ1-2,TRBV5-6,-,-,CASSLVPDGGYGYTF,TGTGCCAGCAGCTTAGTACCGGACGGAGGGTATGGCTACACCTTC
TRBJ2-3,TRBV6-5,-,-,CASSLTRSTDTQYF,TGTGCCAGCAGCCTCACCAGATCCACAGATACGCAGTATTTT
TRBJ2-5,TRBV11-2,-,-,CASSLDGGLGETQYF,TGTGCCAGCAGCTTAGATGGGGGCTTAGGAGAGACCCAGTACTTC
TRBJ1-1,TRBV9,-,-,CASSSHLGRGAGTEAFF,TGTGCCAGCAGCTCGCACCTGGGACGGGGGGCCGGTACTGAAGCTTTCTTT
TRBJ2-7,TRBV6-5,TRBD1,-,CASSWKTGPSYEQYF,TGTGCCAGCAGTTGGAAGACAGGGCCTTCCTACGAGCAGTACTTC
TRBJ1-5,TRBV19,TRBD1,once,CASQATGGAVQPQHF,TGTGCCAGTCAAGCGACAGGGGGCGCAGTTCAGCCCCAGCATTTT
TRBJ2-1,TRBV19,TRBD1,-,CASDRGIYNEQFF,TGTGCCAGTGACAGGGGGATATACAATGAGCAGTTCTTC
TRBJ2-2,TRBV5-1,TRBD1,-,CASSGTGGSAGELFF,TGCGCCAGCAGCGGCACAGGGGGAAGCGCCGGGGAGCTGTTTTTT
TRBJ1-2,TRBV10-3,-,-,CAISESGLTNYGYTF,TGTGCCATCAGTGAGTCGGGACTGACTAACTATGGCTACACCTTC
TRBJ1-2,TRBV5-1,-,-,CASRLDSSYGYTF,TGCGCCAGCAGATTGGACAGCAGTTATGGCTACACCTTC
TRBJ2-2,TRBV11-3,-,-,CASSLSGAGELFF,TGTGCCAGCAGCTTATCGGGAGCCGGGGAGCTGTTTTTT
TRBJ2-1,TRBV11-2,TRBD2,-,CASSLTSGGYNEQFF,TGTGCCAGCAGCTTGACTAGCGGGGGGTACAATGAGCAGTTCTTC
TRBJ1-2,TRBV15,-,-,CATSSKGLGGYTF,TGTGCCACCAGCAGCAAGGGGCTGGGTGGCTACACCTTC
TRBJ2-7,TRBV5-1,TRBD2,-,CASSPYLAGPSYEQYF,TGCGCCAGCAGCCCTTACCTAGCGGGACCCTCCTACGAGCAGTACTTC
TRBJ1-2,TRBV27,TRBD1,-,CASSPTGDYGYTF,TGTGCCAGCAGTCCGACAGGGGATTATGGCTACACCTTC
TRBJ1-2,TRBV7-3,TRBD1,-,CASSLIRTGRFYGYTF,TGTGCCAGCAGTCTTATCCGGACAGGGCGATTCTATGGCTACACCTTC
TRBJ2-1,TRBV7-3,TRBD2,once,CASSPRLAGDNEQFF,TGTGCCAGCAGCCCCCGACTAGCGGGGGACAATGAGCAGTTCTTC
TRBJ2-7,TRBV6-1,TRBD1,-,CASSETRTGGLEQYF,TGTGCCAGCAGTGAGACAAGGACAGGGGGCCTCGAGCAGTACTTC
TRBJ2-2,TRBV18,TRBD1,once,CASSQDRGDNGYTGELFF,TGTGCCAGCTCCCAGGACAGGGGCGACAATGGTTACACCGGGGAGCTGTTTTTT